What follows describes a single T cell receptor beta chain. Its specificity is unknown. The data originate from a study of cytomegalovirus exposure and HLA in healthy donors. Study-wide findings and caveats: Most TCRs appeared rarely, but some public TCRs recurred in many donors.

Assay used: immunoSEQ multiplex PCR; TCRdb lists only in-frame clones, some missing. Counted here are about 190,000 clones, 84% occurring once; the ten biggest clones make up over 5.5%. Germline V gene data show CDR1 as MNHEY and CDR2 as SMNVEV (reference sequence). The ends lost 6 bases at V and 8 bases at J; junction bases unmatched: 5. CDR3 size: 12 residues. This chain uses TRBV27 with TRBJ1-2; the match to TRBD1 covers 8 bases. This sequence was found in a man younger than 35 in good health and CMV-seropositive. Specimen: PBMCs. CDR3 in DNA: TGTGCCAGCAGCCCAGGGGGCCGGGGCTACACCTTC. Its protein product is CASSPGGRGYTF.